Each of the 7 T cell receptor beta chains below was sequenced from the same sample in a study of blood T cell repertoires in COVID-19. Only in-frame clones appear in the TCRdb table, and some are missing; sequencing was by immunoSEQ multiplex PCR. The sample has about 140,000 clones, roughly 89% seen once. Source material: peripheral blood. The receptors here all came from a human donor in a cohort sampled during active COVID-19.

This clone showed up just once. The chain recombines TRBV5-1 with TRBJ1-1; 9 nucleotides line up with TRBD1. J lost 5 bases, V lost 5 bases, and 7 bases had no gene match. This CDR3 comprises 14 residues. Germline CDR1 SGHRS, CDR2 YFSETQ. CDR3 loop: CASRPDRGGTEAFF. The CDR3 DNA reads TGCGCCAGCAGACCGGACAGGGGTGGAACTGAAGCTTTCTTT.

The gene calls are TRBV27 and TRBJ1-1; 8 nucleotides match TRBD1. The germline CDR1 and CDR2 sequences are MNHEY and SMNVEV (reference sequence). The V segment lost 5 bases and the J segment 3 bases; nucleotides outside the gene matches: 8. This CDR3 comprises 15 residues. The CDR3 region is CASSPRQGRHTEAFF. The DNA for the CDR3 is TGTGCCAGCAGTCCCCGACAGGGGCGGCACACTGAAGCTTTCTTT.

The CDR3 here is CASSYFARTGTEAFF. CDR3 nucleotide sequence: TGTGCCAGCAGTTACTTTGCCAGGACAGGAACTGAAGCTTTCTTT. J is TRBJ1-1 and V is TRBV6-5; 7 bases match TRBD1. V lost 1 base, J lost 5 bases, and 7 bases stayed unmatched. Germline V gene lookup returns CDR1 MNHEY and CDR2 SVGAGI. The CDR3 contains 15 residues.

The gene calls are TRBV3-1 (or the pseudogene TRBV3-2) and TRBJ2-1; possible D gene TRBD2, 6 bases. The germline gives CDR1 LGHDT, CDR2 YNNKEL (reference sequence). V lost 6 bases and J lost 5, with 11 bases in between. The length of the CDR3 is 13 residues. For the CDR3, the DNA is TGTGCCAGCAGGGGAGGCCCGCACAATGAGCAGTTCTTC. Its translation: CASRGGPHNEQFF.

J is TRBJ1-4 and V is TRBV7-6; TRBD1 matches at 7 bases. This CDR3 contains 17 residues. The V gene end was trimmed by 2 bases and the J gene end by 5 bases; junction bases not matched to a gene: 11. Germline V lookup: CDR1 SGHVS, CDR2 FNYEAQ. CDR3 sequence reads: CASSLPYRGQRNEKLFF. CDR3 bases: TGTGCCAGCAGCTTACCTTATAGGGGACAGAGGAATGAAAAACTGTTTTTT.

The chain combines TRBV4-1 with TRBJ2-1; TRBD2 aligns across 8 bases. Germline V lookup: CDR1 MGHRA, CDR2 YSYEKL. J gave up 5 bases and V 4 bases, and 10 bases lay outside the gene matches. There are 16 residues in the CDR3. CDR3 DNA sequence: TGCGCCAGCAGCCGGCCCGGGAGGGACCGGCACAATGAGCAGTTCTTC. Encoded protein: CASSRPGRDRHNEQFF.

The V call is TRBV10-1, the J call TRBJ1-1; 7 positions match TRBD1. This CDR3 is 14 amino acids long. V lost 4 bases and J lost 0; bases outside the gene matches: 2. Per germline, CDR1 WNHNN and CDR2 SYGVQD (reference sequence). The CDR3 spells CASSGQGVNTEAFF. The CDR3 DNA reads TGCGCCAGCAGTGGACAGGGCGTGAACACTGAAGCTTTCTTT.